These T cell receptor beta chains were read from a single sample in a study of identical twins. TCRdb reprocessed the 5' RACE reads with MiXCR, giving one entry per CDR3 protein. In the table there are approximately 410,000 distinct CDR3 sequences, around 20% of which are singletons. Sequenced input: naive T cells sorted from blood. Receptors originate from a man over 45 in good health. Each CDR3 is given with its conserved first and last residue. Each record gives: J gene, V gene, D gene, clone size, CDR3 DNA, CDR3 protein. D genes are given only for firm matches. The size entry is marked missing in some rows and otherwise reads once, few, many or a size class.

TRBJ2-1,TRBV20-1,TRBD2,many,TGCAGTGCTAAAGGACTAGCGGGACAGATCAATGAGCAGTTCTTC,CSAKGLAGQINEQFF
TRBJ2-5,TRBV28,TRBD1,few,TGTGCCAGCAGCCCTCTCTTGGACAGGGTGGGGGAAGAGACCCAGTACTTC,CASSPLLDRVGEETQYF
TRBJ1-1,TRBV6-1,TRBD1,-,TGTGCCAGCAGTGGACAGGGGTCAAGCTTGAACACTGAAGATTTCTTT,CASSGQGSSLNTEDFF
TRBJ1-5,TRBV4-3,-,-,TGCGCCAGCAGCCAAGACTTCGGGGGACAGCCCCAGCATTTT,CASSQDFGGQPQHF
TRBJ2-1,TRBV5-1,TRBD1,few,TGCGCCAGCAGCTTGGGTGGGACAGGGCACTACAATGAGCAGTTCTTC,CASSLGGTGHYNEQFF
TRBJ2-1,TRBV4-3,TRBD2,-,TGCGCCAGCAGCCGGGATGGGACTAGCTATGAGCAGTTCTTC,CASSRDGTSYEQFF
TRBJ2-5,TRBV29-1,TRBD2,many,TGCAGCGTCACCGGGACTAGCGGGAAAGGGGAGACCCAGTACTTC,CSVTGTSGKGETQYF
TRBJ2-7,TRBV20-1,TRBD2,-,TGCAGTGCCCGCGGGGCGGGAGGCGAATCCTACGAGCAGTACTTC,CSARGAGGESYEQYF
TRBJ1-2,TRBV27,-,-,TGTGCCAGCAGTTCCGAGGGTCAGGCCTATGGCTACACCTTC,CASSSEGQAYGYTF
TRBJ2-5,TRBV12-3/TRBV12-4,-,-,TGTGCCAGCAGTTTCCCAGGGTATCAAGAGACCCAGTACTTC,CASSFPGYQETQYF
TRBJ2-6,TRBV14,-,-,TGTGCCAGCAGCCGAGGACGGCTCTCTGGGGCCAACGTCCTGACTTTC,CASSRGRLSGANVLTF
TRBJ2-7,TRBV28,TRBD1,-,TGTGCCAGCAGTTTTTCTGGGACAGGGAATGAGCCCATCTACGAGCAGTACTTC,CASSFSGTGNEPIYEQYF
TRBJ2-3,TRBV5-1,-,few,TGCGCCAGCAGCTTGGACGGAATGGGGGGCACAGATACGCAGTATTTT,CASSLDGMGGTDTQYF
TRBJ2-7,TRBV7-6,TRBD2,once,TGTGCCAGCAGCTTCGTACTAGCGGGAGGGATCAGCGAGCAGTACTTC,CASSFVLAGGISEQYF
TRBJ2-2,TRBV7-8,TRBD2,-,TGTGCCAGCAGCTTAGGGACTAGCACCACCGGGGAGCTGTTTTTT,CASSLGTSTTGELFF
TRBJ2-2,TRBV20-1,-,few,TGCAGTGCTACCAGACTAGACAAGAGCGGGGAGCTGTTTTTT,CSATRLDKSGELFF
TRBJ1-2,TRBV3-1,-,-,TGTGCCAGCAGCCAAGAGGCTACAGTAGGCTACACCTTC,CASSQEATVGYTF
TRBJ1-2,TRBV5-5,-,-,TGTGCCAGCAGCATGGTGGTAGGGTCTAGTGGCTACACCTTC,CASSMVVGSSGYTF
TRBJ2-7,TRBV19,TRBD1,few,TGTGCCAGTAGTACTGACCTCTCAACAGGGGCATACGAGCAGTACTTC,CASSTDLSTGAYEQYF
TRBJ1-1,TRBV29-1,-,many,TGCAGCGTTGGGGCTCTCATGAACACTGAAGCTTTCTTT,CSVGALMNTEAFF
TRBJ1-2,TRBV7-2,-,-,TGTGCCAGCAGCTCACAGGTCAGGGGTGGCTACACCTTC,CASSSQVRGGYTF
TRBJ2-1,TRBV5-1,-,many,TGCGCCAGCAGCTTTTCAGCCTTCTACAATGAGCAGTTCTTC,CASSFSAFYNEQFF
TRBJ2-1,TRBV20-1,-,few,TGCAGTGCTAGAGATGAGGGGGGATCGACAGGGAAATTTTCCTACAATGAGCAGTTCTTC,CSARDEGGSTGKFSYNEQFF
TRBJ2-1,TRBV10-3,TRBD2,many,TGTGCCATCAGTGAACTAGCGGGGGGGCAGAATGAGCAGTTCTTC,CAISELAGGQNEQFF
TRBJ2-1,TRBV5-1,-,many,TGCGCCAGCAGGGGCCCTGACAATGAGCAGTTCTTC,CASRGPDNEQFF
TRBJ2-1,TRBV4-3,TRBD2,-,TGCGCCAGCAGCCCATCCCGACTAGCCTCATATGAGCAGTTCTTC,CASSPSRLASYEQFF
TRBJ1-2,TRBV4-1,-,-,TGCGCCAGCAGCCAAGAAACGAGTGGTATCTATGGCTACACCTTC,CASSQETSGIYGYTF
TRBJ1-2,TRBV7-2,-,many,TGTGCCAGCAGCTTATGGGCAGGACATGGCTACACCTTC,CASSLWAGHGYTF
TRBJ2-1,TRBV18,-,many,TGTGCCAGCTCACCGCCCCAATCCTACAATGAGCAGTTCTTC,CASSPPQSYNEQFF
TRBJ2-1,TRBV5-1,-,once,TGCGCCAGCAGCTATACGGGAAGGGCGGGCAATGAGCAGTTCTTC,CASSYTGRAGNEQFF
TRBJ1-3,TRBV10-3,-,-,TGTGCCATCAGTGGGTCTGATCGGAGGAGATCCGGAAACACCATATATTTT,CAISGSDRRRSGNTIYF
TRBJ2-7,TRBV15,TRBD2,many,TGTGCCACCAGCAGAGGTGGCGGGAGGGTTCACGAGCAGTACTTC,CATSRGGGRVHEQYF
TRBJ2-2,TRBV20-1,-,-,TGCAGTGCTAGAAGCGGTCGGGAGAACACCGGGGTGCTGTTTTTT,CSARSGRENTGVLFF
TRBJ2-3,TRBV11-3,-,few,TGTGCCAGCAGCTTAGCGGGATTTAACACAGATACGCAGTATTTT,CASSLAGFNTDTQYF
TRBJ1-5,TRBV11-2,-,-,TGTGCCAGCAGCCAGCAAGACGGTAGCAATCAGCCCCAGCATTTT,CASSQQDGSNQPQHF
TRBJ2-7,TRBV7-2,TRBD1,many,TGTGCCAGCAGCTTGGGACAGGGGTCGGACGAGCAGTACTTC,CASSLGQGSDEQYF
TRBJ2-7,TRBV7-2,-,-,TGTGCCAGCAGCTTATCGGTAGCCACAGGCTACGAGCAGTACTTC,CASSLSVATGYEQYF